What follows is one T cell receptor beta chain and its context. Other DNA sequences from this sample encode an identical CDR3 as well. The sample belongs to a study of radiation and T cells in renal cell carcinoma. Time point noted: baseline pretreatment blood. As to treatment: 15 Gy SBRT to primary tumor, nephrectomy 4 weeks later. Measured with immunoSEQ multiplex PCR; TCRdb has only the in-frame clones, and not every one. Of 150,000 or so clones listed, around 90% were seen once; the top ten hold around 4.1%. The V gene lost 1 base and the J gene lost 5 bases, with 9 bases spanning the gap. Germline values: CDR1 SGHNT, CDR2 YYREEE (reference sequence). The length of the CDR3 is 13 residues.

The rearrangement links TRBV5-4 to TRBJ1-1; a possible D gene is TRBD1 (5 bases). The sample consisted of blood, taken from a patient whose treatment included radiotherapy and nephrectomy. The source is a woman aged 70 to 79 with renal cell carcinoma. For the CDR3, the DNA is TGTGCCAGCAGCTTGCAGGGAGGGACTGAAGCTTTCTTT. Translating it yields CASSLQGGTEAFF.